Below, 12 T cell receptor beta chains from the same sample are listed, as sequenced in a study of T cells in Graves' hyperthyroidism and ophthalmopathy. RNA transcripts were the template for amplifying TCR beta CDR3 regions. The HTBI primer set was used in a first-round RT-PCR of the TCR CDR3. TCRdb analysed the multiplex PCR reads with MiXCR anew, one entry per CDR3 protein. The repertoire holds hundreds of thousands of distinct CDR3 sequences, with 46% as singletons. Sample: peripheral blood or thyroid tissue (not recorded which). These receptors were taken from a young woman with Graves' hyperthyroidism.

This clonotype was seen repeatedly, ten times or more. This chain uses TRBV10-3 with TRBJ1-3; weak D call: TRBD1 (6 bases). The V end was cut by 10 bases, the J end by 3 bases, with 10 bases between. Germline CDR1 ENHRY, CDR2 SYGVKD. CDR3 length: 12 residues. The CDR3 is CAKGDGGNTIYF. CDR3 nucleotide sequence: TGTGCCAAGGGGGACGGTGGAAACACCATATATTTT.

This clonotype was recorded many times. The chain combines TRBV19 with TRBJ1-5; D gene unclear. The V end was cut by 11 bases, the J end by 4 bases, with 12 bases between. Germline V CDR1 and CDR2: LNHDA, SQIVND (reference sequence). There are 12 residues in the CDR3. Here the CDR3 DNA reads TGTGCCGGTGGACGGGGTAATCAGCCCCAGCATTTT. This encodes CAGGRGNQPQHF.

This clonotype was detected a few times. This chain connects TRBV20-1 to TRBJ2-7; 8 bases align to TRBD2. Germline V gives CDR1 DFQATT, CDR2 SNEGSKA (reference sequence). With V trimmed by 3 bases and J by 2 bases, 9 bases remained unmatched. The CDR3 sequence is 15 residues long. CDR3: CSARASGRTPYEQYF. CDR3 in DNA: TGCAGTGCTAGGGCGAGCGGGAGAACCCCCTACGAGCAGTACTTC.

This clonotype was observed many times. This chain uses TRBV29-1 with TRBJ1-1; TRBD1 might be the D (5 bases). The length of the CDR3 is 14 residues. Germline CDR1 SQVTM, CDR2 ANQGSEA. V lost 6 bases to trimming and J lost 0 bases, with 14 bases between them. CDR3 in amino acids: CSVTGTAMNTEAFF. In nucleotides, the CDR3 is TGCAGCGTGACCGGGACGGCAATGAACACTGAAGCTTTCTTT.

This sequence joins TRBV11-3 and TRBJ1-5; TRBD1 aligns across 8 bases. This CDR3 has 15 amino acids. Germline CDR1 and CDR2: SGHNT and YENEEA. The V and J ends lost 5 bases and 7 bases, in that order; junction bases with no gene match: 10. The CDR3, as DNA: TGTGCCAGCAGCACCCGGACAGGGTTTGGGCAGCCCCAGCATTTT. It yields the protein CASSTRTGFGQPQHF.

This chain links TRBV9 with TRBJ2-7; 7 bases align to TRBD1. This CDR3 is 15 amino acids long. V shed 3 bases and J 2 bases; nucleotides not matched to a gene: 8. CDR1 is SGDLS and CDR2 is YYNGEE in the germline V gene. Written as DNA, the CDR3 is TGTGCCAGCAGCGCAGCAAGGGACAGTACCTACGAGCAGTACTTC. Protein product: CASSAARDSTYEQYF.

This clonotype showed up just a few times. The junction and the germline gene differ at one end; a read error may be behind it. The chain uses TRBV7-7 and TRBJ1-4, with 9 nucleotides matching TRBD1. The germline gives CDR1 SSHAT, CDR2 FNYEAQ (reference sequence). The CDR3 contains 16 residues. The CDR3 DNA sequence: TGTGCTAGCAGCCCCTACACAGGGGGCGAAGTTGAAAAACTGTTTTTT. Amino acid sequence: CASSPYTGGEVEKLFF.

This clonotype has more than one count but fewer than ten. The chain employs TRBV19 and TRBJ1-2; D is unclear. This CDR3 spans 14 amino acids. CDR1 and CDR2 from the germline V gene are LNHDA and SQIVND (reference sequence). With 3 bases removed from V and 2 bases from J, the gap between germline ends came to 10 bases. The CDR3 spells CASSMVELNYGYTF. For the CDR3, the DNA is TGTGCCAGTAGTATGGTTGAGTTAAACTATGGCTACACCTTC.

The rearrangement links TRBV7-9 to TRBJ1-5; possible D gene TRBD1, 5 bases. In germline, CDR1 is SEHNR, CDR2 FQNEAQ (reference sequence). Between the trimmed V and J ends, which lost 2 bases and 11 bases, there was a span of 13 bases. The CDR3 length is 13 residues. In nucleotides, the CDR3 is TGTGCCAGCAGCTTAATGAGGGGTGAGACCCAGCATTTT. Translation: CASSLMRGETQHF.

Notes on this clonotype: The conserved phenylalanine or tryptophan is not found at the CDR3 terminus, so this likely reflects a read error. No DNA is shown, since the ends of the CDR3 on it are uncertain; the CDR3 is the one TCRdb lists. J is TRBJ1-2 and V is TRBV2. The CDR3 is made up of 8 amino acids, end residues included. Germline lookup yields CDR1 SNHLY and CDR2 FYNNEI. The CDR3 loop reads CASRWDTL.

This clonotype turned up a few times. The CDR3 sequence: CASSLEYTGYEQYF. CDR3 DNA sequence: TGTGCCAGCAGCTTAGAGTATACAGGATACGAGCAGTACTTC. V and J are TRBV7-2 and TRBJ2-7, with D perhaps TRBD1 (5 bases). The ends were cut back, 1 base at V and 4 bases at J, with 11 bases in the middle. Germline V lookup: CDR1 SGHTA, CDR2 FQGNSA. This CDR3 comprises 14 residues.

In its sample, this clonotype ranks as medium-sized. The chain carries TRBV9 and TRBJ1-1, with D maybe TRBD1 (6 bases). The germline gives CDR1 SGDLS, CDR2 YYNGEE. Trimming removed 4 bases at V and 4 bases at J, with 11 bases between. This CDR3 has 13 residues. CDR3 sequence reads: CASSPGGGTEAFF. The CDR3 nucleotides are TGTGCCAGCAGCCCAGGAGGGGGCACTGAAGCTTTCTTT.